These 5 T cell receptor beta chains came from one sample sequenced in a study of HIV-infected children after antiretroviral therapy interruption. Treatment indicated: PENTA 11 planned treatment interruption arm or continuous ART arm. RNA-based 3' RACE libraries used unique molecular identifiers. TCRdb used MiXCR to reprocess the 3' RACE reads, holding one entry per CDR3 protein. There are 90,000 or so distinct CDR3 sequences in the sample; approximately 6.9% occur only once, and 0.85% to 1.2% lies in the top ten. Sequenced material: CD45RA+ CD4+ T cells from PBMCs, pooled from several time points, taken from a donor given antiretroviral therapy, either interrupted or continuous. Subset reported: naive CD4+ CD45RA+ CD45RO- T cells. The receptors originated from a pool of human donors with HIV.

This clonotype was seen many times. The V gene is TRBV2, the J gene TRBJ1-5, with D uncertain. CDR3 length: 15 residues. Germline V lookup: CDR1 SNHLY, CDR2 FYNNEI. Trimming cost V 4 bases and J 4 bases, with 14 bases left between them. The chain's CDR3 is CASSGGRAPNQPQHF. For the CDR3, the DNA is TGTGCCAGCAGTGGGGGTAGGGCACCTAATCAGCCCCAGCATTTT.

The sample holds many counts of this clonotype. The rearrangement links TRBV6-2 or TRBV6-3 to TRBJ1-2; 10 nucleotides line up with TRBD1. The CDR3 totals 15 residues. J was trimmed by 7 bases and V by 6 bases; bases with no gene match: 11. CDR1 and CDR2 (germline): MNHEY, SVGEGT. The CDR3 nucleotides are TGTGCCAGCAGAGGGACAGGGGAGTTGGGTCGTGGCTACACCTTC. Amino acid sequence: CASRGTGELGRGYTF.

This clonotype was detected many times. V usage is TRBV7-2 and J usage is TRBJ2-1; D is unclear. CDR1 and CDR2 (germline): SGHTA, FQGNSA. The V gene lost 1 base and the J gene lost 7 bases, with 14 bases spanning the gap. This CDR3 has 15 amino acids. CDR3 nucleotides: TGTGCCAGCAGCTTAGAGGGAACCTTTGGGAATGAGCAGTTCTTC. It specifies CASSLEGTFGNEQFF.

This clonotype was found many times. CDR3 sequence: CASSYSWDPRNNSPLHF. CDR3 DNA: TGTGCCAGCAGTTATTCCTGGGACCCACGGAATAATTCACCCCTCCACTTT. The chain links TRBV6-5 to TRBJ1-6, with D tentatively TRBD1 (5 bases). The CDR3 contains 17 residues. In germline, CDR1 is MNHEY, CDR2 SVGAGI. The V gene lost 3 bases and the J gene lost 5 bases, with 17 bases spanning the gap.

The chain is built from TRBV4-1 and TRBJ2-5, with 8 positions matching TRBD2. V lost 0 bases to trimming and J lost 9 bases; unmatched junction nucleotides: 3. The CDR3 spans 13 residues. Looked up from germline, CDR1 is MGHRA and CDR2 is YSYEKL. In nucleotides, the CDR3 is TGCGCCAGCAGCCAAGATAGCGGGACTTCCCAGTACTTC. As protein: CASSQDSGTSQYF.